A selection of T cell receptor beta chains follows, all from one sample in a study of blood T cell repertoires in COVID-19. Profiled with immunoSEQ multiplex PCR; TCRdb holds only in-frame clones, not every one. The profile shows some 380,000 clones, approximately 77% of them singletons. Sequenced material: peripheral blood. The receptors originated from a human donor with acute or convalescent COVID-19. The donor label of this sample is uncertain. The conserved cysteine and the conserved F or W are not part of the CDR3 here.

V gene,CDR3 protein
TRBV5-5,ASSFGKVPGGTDTQY
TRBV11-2,ASSPTIRGSGYT
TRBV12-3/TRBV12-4,ASRRDRNTQY
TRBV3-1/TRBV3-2,ASSQVGGGAGEQF
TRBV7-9,ASSLALAGNEQF
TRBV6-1,ASSEGTGPKFYEQY
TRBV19,ASRAGVAYNEQF
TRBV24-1,ATSPAQGAGQPQH
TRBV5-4,ASSFAQGNTGELF
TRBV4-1,ASSRLPAGETQY
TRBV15,ATSRSPTDIQH
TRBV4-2,ASSRDRTSGGYNEQF
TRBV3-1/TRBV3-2,ASSQEANTIAGGYEQY
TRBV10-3,ASGQGLQSYT
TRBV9,ASSVGPGWQANEKLF
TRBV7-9,ASSETGIRTDGYT
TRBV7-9,ASSSALGGTNTEAF
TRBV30,AGLIGDRATRGYT
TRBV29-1,SVGRLSGGTEAF
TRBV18,ASSPKGEYGGYT
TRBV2,ASKIGTYYGYT
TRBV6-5,ASSYSNTGGRSPLH
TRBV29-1,SVADTGLTEAF
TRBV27,ASSYSGGPQH
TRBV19,ASRRQGTGELF
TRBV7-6,ASSLDPGAETQY
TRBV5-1,ASSLTGGAFDEQY
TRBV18,ASSPRQNTGELF
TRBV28,ASSLTGDYGYT
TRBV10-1,ASSASRTPNYGYT
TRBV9,ASSVVSPYEQY
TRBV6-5,ASSGDRGLYGYT
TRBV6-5,ASSYMGGSGNTIY
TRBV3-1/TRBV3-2,ASSRLDSPLH
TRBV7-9,ASSQPDRGANEQF
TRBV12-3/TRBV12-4,ASSTRGVDGYT
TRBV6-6,ASSGRQGPADTQY
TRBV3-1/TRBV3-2,ASSQGYEQF
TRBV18,ASSPPGNQPQH
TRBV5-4,ASSLRGVGEKLF
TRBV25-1,ASSDWAGGYEQY
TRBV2,ASVREFYNEQF
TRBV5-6,ASSFPGTEAEKLF
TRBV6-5,ASRDRGMNTEAF
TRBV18,ASSPTGGYGYT
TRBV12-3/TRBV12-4,ASRRTGGSPLH
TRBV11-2,ASSPRRQGAGGYT
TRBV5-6,ASSRQGEYQTQY
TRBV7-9,ASSLGAGATNEQF
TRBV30,AGDRLNTEAF
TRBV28,ASTYGDRGTLEQY
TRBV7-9,ASSVRRQAVTDTQY
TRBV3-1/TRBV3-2,ASSPRAGGLSYEQY
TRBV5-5,ASSKGLAGNYEQY
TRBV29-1,SVGQGTGNTIY